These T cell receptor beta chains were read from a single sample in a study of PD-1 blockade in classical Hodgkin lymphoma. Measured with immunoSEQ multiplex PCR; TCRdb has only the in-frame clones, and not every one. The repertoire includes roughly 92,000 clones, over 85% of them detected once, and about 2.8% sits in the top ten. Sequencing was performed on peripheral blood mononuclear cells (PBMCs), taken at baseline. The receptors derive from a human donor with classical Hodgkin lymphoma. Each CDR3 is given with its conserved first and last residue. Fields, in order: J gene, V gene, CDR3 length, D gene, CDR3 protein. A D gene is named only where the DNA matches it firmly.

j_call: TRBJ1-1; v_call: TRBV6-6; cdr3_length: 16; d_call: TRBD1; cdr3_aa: CASSYAGTGGNTEAFF
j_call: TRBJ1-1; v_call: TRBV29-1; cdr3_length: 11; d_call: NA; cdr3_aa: CSVAGLTEAFF
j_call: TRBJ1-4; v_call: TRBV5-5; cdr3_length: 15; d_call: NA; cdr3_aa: CASSLIGAENEKLFF
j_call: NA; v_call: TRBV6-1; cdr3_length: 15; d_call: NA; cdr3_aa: CASSVAGASSYEQYF
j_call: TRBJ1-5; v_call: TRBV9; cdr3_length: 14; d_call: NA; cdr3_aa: CASSVGGGSQPQHF
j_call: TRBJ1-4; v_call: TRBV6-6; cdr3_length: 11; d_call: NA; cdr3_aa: CASSRDEKLFF
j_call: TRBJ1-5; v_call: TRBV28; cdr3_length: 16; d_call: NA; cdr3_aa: CASSFRGLMSNQPQHF
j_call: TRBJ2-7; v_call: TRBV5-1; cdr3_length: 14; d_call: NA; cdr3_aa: CASSLRRGNYEQYF
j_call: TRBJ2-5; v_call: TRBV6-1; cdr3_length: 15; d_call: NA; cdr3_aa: CASIERGKGQETQYF
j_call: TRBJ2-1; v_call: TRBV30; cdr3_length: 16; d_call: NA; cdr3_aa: CAWSGSGQALYNEQFF
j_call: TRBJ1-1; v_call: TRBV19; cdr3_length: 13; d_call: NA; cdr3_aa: CASRSGRNTEAFF
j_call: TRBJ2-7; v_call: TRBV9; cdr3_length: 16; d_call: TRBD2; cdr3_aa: CASSVGVSGGAYEQYF
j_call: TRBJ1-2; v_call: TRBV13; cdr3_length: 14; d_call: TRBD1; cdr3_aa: CASSDRDRGYGYTF
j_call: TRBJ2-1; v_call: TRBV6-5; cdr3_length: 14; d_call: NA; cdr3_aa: CASSYSIGGNEQFF
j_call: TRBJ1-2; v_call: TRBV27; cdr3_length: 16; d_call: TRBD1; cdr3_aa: CASSLGRTGTGSGYTF
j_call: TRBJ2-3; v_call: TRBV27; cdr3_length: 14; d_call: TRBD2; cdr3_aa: CASSPGLAWDTQYF
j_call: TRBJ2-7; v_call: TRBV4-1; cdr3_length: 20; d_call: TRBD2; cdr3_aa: CASSQDTSRLAGGPGHEQYF
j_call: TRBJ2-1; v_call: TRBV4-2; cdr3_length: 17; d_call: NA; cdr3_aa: CASSQETLAGVGNEQFF
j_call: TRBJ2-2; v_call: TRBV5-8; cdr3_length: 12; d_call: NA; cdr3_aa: CASSLGVGELFF
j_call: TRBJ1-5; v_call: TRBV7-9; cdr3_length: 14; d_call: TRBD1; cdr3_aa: CASSKDRGNQPQHF
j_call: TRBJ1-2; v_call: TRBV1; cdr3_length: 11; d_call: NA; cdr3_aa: CTSGSRYGYTF
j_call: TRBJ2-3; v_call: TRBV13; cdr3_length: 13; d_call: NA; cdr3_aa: CASSSTSTDTQYF
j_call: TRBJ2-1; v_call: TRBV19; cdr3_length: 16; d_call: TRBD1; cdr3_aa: CASSIPWDRRRGEQFF
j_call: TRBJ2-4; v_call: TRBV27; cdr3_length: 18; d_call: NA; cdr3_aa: CASRRGPWGGEAKNIQYF
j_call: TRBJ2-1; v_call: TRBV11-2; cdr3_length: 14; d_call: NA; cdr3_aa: CASSLVFFRNEQFF
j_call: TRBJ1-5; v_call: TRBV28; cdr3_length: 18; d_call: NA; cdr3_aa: CASSLSEGWGIGNQPQHF
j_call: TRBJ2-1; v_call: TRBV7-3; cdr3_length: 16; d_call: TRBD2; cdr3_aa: CASSLQGLAGAHEQFF
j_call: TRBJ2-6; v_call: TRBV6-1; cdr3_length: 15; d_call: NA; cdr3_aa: CASVPYRAGANVLTF
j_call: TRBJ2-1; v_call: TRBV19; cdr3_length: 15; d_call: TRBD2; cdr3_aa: CASRTGLAVDNEQFF
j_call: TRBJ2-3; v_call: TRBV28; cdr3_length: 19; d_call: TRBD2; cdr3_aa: CASSSIIGLAGGITDTQYF
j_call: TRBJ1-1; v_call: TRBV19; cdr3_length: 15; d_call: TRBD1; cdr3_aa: CASSEWRTGSTEAFF
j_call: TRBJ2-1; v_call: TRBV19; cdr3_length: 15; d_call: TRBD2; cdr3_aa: CASRSEGLAYNEQFF
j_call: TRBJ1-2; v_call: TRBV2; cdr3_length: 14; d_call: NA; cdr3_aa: CASVYNRAPYGYTF
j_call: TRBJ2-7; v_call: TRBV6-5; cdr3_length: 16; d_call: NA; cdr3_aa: CASSYSYNGQLYEQYF
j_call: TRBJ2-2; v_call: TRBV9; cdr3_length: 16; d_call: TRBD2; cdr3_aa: CASSPWTSGSTGELFF
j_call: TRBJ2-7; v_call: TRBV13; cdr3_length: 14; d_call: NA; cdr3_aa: CASSSRLVEYEQYF
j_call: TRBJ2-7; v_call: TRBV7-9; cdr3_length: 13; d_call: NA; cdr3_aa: CASSSSSGSEQYF